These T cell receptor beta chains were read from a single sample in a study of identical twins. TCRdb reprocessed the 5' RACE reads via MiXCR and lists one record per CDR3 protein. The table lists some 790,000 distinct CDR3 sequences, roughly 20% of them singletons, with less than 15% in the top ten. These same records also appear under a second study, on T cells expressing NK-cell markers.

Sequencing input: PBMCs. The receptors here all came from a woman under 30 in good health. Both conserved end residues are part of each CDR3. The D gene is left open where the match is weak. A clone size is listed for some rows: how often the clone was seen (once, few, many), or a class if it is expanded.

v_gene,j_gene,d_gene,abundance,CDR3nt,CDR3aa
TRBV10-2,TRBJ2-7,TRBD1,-,TGCGCCAGCACCCGACAGGGCCCTCCTTACGAGCAGTACTTC,CASTRQGPPYEQYF
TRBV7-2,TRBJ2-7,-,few,TGTGCCAGCAGCTTCTCCGGAAGCATCTACGAGCAGTACTTC,CASSFSGSIYEQYF
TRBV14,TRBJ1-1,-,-,TGTGCCAGCAGCCGCGCACCCCGGGGGCGGACATTAGTAAAAGCTTTCTTT,CASSRAPRGRTLVKAFF
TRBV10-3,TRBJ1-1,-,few,TGTGCCATCAGTGAGTCACCTGGGGTAGGCGCTGAAGCTTTCTTT,CAISESPGVGAEAFF
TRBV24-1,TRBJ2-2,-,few,TGTGCCACCAGTGGCAACTTATACACCGGGGAGCTGTTTTTT,CATSGNLYTGELFF
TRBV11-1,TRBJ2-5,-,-,TGTGCCAGCAGCTTAGGGGACCTATCCGGAGAGACCCAGTACTTC,CASSLGDLSGETQYF
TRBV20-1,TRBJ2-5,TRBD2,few,TGCAGTGCTAAAGGCCTTAGGGAGGGACAAGAGACCCAGTACTTC,CSAKGLREGQETQYF
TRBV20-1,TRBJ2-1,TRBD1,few,TGCAGTGCTGGGATTAGACAGGGGAAACCTTACAATGAGCAGTTCTTC,CSAGIRQGKPYNEQFF
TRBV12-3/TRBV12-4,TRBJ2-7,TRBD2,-,TGTGCCAGCAGTCCTAGCGGGGGGATCTCCTACGAGCAGTACTTC,CASSPSGGISYEQYF
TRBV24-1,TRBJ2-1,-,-,TGTGCCACCAGTGACCGAGACAGGACAGAGCAGTTCTTC,CATSDRDRTEQFF
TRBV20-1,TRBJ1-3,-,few,TGCAGTGCCCTGCGTCGGAACACCATATATTTT,CSALRRNTIYF
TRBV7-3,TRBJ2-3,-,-,TGTGCCAGCAGCTTAACGGGGATGGATACGCAGTATTTT,CASSLTGMDTQYF
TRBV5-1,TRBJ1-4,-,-,TGCGCCAGCAGCCGCTCGGGGCTGGGCGAAAAACTGTTTTTT,CASSRSGLGEKLFF
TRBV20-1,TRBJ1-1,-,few,TGCAGTGCTAGCGAGGAGAACACTGAAGCTTTCTTT,CSASEENTEAFF
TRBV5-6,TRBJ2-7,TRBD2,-,TGTGCCAGCAGCCCCGGGGCGGGAGGGTACTACGAGCAGTACTTC,CASSPGAGGYYEQYF
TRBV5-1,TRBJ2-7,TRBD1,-,TGCGCCAGCAGCTTGGTCTCTCCCCAATTAGGCCAGGGGGCCTACGAGCAGTACTTC,CASSLVSPQLGQGAYEQYF
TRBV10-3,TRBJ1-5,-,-,TGTGCCATCAGTGAGACGGCCATTAATCAGCCCCAGCATTTT,CAISETAINQPQHF
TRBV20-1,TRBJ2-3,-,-,TGCAGTGCCCCCGCCGGCCGCCCCAGGTCCGATACGCAGTATTTT,CSAPAGRPRSDTQYF
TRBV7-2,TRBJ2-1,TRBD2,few,TGTGCCAGCAGCTCAACACTAGCGGGAGCAAATGAGCAGTTCTTC,CASSSTLAGANEQFF
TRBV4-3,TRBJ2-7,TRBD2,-,TGCGCCAGCAGCCCTGAACTAGCGGGAGGTGGTGAGCAGTACTTC,CASSPELAGGGEQYF
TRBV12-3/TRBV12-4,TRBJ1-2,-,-,TGTGCCAGCAGAACGTTCCGGGGCTACACCTTC,CASRTFRGYTF
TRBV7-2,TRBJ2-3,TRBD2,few,TGTGCCAGCAGCGTGCCGGGGCGGGAGAGGACAGATACGCAGTATTTT,CASSVPGRERTDTQYF
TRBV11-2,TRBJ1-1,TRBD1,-,TGTGCCAGCAGCTCACGGGACAGGGGGGACACTGAAGCTTTCTTT,CASSSRDRGDTEAFF
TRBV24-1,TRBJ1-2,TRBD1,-,TGTGCCACCAGTGCCGGGACAGGGTTTGGGTATGGCTACACCTTC,CATSAGTGFGYGYTF
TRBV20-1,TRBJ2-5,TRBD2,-,TGCAGTGCTATCCCCAGCCAGGGAGGGCTCACCCAGTACTTC,CSAIPSQGGLTQYF
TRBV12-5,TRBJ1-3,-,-,TGTGCTAGTTACGCTGGCAGCTCTGGAAACACCATATATTTT,CASYAGSSGNTIYF
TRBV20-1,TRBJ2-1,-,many,TGCAGTGCCACAACTGGATTGAGAAACAATGAGCAGTTCTTC,CSATTGLRNNEQFF
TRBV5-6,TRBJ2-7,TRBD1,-,TGTGCCAGCAGCTTGTCCGGACAGGGCCTTCGGCAGTACTTC,CASSLSGQGLRQYF
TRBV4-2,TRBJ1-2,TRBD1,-,TGTGCCAGCAGCCACCCGGACAGGGCGACTAACTATGGCTACACCTTC,CASSHPDRATNYGYTF
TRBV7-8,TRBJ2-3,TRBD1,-,TGTGCCAGCAGGCTACAGGGGAATAGAGATACGCAGTATTTT,CASRLQGNRDTQYF
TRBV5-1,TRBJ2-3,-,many,TGCGCCAGCAGCTTGGGCCTAGCAGATACGCAGTATTTT,CASSLGLADTQYF